This T cell receptor beta chain came from a study of CD8 T cells in ankylosing spondylitis. Researchers built TCR beta libraries using quantitative 5'-RACE with molecular barcodes. TCRdb re-derived calls from the 5' RACE reads in MiXCR, one entry per CDR3 protein. The sample carries roughly 450,000 distinct CDR3 sequences, 25% to 30% recorded once. Overall study results and limits: Reactive arthritis synovial fluid and blood previously showed some of these motif variants. According to the report, clones linked to the disease were significantly enriched in matched synovial fluid samples taken from ankylosing spondylitis patients. A TCR beta motif of about 8 highly homologous variants appeared characteristic of ankylosing spondylitis blood. Relatively rare in peripheral blood, disease-linked clones were also CD8+.

This clonotype has more than one count but fewer than ten. The antigen is undetermined. The CDR3 has 15 amino acids. V lost 5 bases and J lost 4, with 14 bases in between. Per the germline V gene, CDR1 is MNHEY and CDR2 is SMNVEV (reference sequence). The V and J genes are TRBV27 and TRBJ2-2, with D perhaps TRBD1 (6 bases). This TCR was recovered from a male donor with ankylosing spondylitis. The sample taken for sequencing was blood, either unsorted or a sorted T cell fraction (not recorded which). CDR3 in amino acids: CASSPQGFRTGELFF. Written as DNA, the CDR3 is TGTGCCAGCAGTCCACAGGGCTTTCGCACCGGGGAGCTGTTTTTT.